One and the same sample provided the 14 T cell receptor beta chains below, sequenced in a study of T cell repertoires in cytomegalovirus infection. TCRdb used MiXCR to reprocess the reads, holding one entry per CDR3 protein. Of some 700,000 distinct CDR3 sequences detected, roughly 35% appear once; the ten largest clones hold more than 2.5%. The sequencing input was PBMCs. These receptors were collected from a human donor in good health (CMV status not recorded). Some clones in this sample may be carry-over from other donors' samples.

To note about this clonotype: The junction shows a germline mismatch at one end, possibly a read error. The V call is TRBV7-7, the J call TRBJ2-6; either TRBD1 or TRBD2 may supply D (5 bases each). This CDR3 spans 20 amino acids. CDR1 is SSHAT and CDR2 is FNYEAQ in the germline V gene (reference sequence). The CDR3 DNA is TGTGCTAGCAGCTTAGTGTGGGGGAAAGGCTCCACCTCTGGGGCCAACGTCCTGACTTTC. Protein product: CASSLVWGKGSTSGANVLTF.

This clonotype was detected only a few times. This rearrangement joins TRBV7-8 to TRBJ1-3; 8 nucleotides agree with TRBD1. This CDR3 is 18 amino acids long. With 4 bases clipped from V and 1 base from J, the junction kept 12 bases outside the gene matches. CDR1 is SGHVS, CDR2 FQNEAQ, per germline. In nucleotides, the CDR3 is TGTGCCAGCAGCTCTTTACCCCTGACAGGGGTTTCTGGAAACACCATATATTTT. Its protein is CASSSLPLTGVSGNTIYF.

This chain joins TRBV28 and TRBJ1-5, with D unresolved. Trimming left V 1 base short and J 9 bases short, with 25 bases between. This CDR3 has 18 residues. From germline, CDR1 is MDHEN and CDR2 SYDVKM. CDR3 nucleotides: TGTGCCAGCAGTTTATATCCCCTTCAGGACGGCCGCCTTAGGCCCCAGCATTTT. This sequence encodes CASSLYPLQDGRLRPQHF.

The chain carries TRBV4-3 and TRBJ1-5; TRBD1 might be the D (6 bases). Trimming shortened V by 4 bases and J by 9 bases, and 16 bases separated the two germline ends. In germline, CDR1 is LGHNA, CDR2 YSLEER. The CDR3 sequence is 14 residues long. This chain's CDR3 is CASSLRDTVVPQHF. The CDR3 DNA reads TGCGCCAGCAGCCTCCGGGACACGGTTGTGCCCCAGCATTTT.

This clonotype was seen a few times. The CDR3 nucleotides read TGTGCCAGCAGTTTCCGTTCTCCCCTCGGACTAGCGAGTTCCTACGAGCAGTACTTC. It specifies CASSFRSPLGLASSYEQYF. The chain carries TRBV27 and TRBJ2-7; 9 bases line up with TRBD2. CDR1 MNHEY and CDR2 SMNVEV come from the germline V gene (reference sequence). This CDR3 comprises 19 residues. J gave up 1 base and V 3 bases, and 16 bases lay outside the gene matches.

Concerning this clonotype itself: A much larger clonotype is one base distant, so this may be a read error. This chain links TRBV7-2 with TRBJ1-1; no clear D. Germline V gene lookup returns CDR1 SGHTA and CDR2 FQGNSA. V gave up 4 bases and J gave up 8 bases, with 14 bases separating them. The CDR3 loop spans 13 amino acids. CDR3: CASSSRSYGEAFF. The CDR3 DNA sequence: TGTGCCAGCAGCTCACGGTCTTACGGGGAAGCTTTCTTT. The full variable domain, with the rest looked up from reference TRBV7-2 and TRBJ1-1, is GAGVSQSPSNKVTEKGKDVELRCDPISGHTALYWYRQSLGQGLEFLIYFQGNSAPDKSGLPSDRFSAERTGGSVSTLTIQRTQQEDSAVYLCASSSRSYGEAFFGQGTRLTVV.

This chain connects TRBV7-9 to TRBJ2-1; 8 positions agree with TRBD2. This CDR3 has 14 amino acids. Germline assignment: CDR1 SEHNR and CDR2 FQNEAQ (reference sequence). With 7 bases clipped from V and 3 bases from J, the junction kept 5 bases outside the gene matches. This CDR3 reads CASTKAGVYNEQFF. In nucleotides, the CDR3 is TGTGCCAGCACCAAAGCGGGGGTCTACAATGAGCAGTTCTTC.

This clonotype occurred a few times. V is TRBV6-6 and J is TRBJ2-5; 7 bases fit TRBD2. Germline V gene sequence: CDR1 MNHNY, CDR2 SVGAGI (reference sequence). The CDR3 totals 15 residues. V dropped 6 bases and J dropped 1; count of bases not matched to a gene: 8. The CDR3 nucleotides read TGTGCCAGCAGCATCGGAGCGGGATCCCAAGAGACCCAGTACTTC. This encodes CASSIGAGSQETQYF.

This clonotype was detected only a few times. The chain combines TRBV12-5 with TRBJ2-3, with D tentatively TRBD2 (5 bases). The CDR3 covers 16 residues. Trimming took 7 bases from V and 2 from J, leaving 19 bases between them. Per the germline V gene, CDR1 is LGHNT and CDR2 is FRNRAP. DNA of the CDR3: TGTGCTAGTGCCCCCGGGGTCGGAGCGGACACAGATACGCAGTATTTT. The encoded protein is CASAPGVGADTDTQYF.

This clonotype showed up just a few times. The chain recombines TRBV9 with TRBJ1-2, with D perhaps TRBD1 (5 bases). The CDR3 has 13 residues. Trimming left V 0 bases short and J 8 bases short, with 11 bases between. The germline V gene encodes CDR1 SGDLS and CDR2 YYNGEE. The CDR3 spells CASSVARGEGYTF. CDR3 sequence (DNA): TGTGCCAGCAGCGTAGCTAGGGGCGAGGGCTACACCTTC.

In DNA form, the CDR3 reads TGTGCTAGTGGTTTCTCCGGACAGAACTACGAGCAGTACTTC. It codes for CASGFSGQNYEQYF. The V gene is TRBV12-5, the J gene TRBJ2-7; the D gene is possibly TRBD1 (6 bases). The germline gives CDR1 LGHNT, CDR2 FRNRAP. V was cut by 3 bases and J by 3 bases, with 12 bases left in between. CDR3 length: 14 residues.

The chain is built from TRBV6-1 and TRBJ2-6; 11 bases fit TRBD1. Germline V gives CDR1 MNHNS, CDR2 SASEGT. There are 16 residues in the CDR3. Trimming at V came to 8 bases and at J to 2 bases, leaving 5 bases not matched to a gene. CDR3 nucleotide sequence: TGTGCCAGCGGGGACAGGGGGGAAGCTGGGGCCAACGTCCTGACTTTC. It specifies CASGDRGEAGANVLTF.

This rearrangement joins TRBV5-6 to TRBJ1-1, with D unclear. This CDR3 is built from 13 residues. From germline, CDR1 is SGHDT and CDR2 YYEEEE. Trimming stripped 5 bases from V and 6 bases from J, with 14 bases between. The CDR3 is CASRYLWSPEAFF. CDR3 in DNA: TGTGCCAGCAGGTACCTCTGGTCCCCTGAAGCTTTCTTT.

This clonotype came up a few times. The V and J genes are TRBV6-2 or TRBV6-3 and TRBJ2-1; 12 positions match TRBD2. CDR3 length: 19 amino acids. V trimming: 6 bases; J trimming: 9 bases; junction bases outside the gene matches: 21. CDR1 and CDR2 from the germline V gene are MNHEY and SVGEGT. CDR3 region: CASRKDRVTRLAGVGEQFF. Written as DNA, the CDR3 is TGTGCCAGCAGAAAGGACCGCGTAACGAGACTAGCGGGAGTTGGTGAGCAGTTCTTC.